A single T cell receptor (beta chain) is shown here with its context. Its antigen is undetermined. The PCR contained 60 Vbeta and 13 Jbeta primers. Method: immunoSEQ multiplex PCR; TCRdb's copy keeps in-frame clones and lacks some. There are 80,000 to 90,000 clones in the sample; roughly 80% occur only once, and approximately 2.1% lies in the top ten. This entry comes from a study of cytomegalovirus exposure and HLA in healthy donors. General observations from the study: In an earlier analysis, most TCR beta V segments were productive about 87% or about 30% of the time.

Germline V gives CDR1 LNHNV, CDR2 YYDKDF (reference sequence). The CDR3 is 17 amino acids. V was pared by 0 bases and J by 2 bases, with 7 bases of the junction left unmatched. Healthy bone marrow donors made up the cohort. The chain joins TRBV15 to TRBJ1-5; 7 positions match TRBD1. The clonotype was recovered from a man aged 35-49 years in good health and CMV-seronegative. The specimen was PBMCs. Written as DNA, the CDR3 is TGTGCCACCAGCAGAGACTTACAGGGGTCGGGCAATCAGCCCCAGCATTTT. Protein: CATSRDLQGSGNQPQHF.